The rows below give T cell receptor beta chains drawn from one sample of a study of T cells in Graves' hyperthyroidism and ophthalmopathy. Via MiXCR, TCRdb re-called the multiplex PCR reads, giving one row per CDR3 protein. The sample consists of approximately 270,000 distinct CDR3 sequences, roughly 15% of them appearing once. The sequenced sample consisted of blood. The receptors stem from a woman in her thirties or forties with Graves' hyperthyroidism that later progressed to Graves' ophthalmopathy. The CDR3 runs from the conserved cysteine through the conserved F or W. Fields, in order: V gene, clone size, D gene, J gene, CDR3 DNA, CDR3 protein. The D gene is left open where the match is weak. Clone size is stated in some rows and not others, as once, few, many or a class when expanded.

TRBV7-9,few,TRBD2,TRBJ2-1,TGTGCCAGTCCCTCCCCCGGGACTAGCCCGTACAATGAGCAGTTCTTC,CASPSPGTSPYNEQFF
TRBV6-1,.,.,TRBJ2-7,TGTGCCAGCAGTGGAACCTATAGCGGCGACTACGAGCAGTACTTC,CASSGTYSGDYEQYF
TRBV7-2,few,.,TRBJ2-7,TGTGCCACGGCGCACTTCTCCTACGAGCAGTACTTC,CATAHFSYEQYF
TRBV28,many,TRBD2,TRBJ2-1,TGTGCCAGCAGTTTATCGCGAACCCTAGCGGGAGCTCCCTACAATGAGCAGTTCTTC,CASSLSRTLAGAPYNEQFF
TRBV30,.,TRBD2,TRBJ2-1,TGTGCCTGGAGTTTTCCGGGACTAGCGGGAGTCGTTGAGCAGTTCTTC,CAWSFPGLAGVVEQFF
TRBV28,many,.,TRBJ2-7,TGTGCCAGCAGTTCCCCCTACGTGCGGAAAAGCTCCTACGAGCAGTACTTC,CASSSPYVRKSSYEQYF
TRBV29-1,many,.,TRBJ2-2,TGCAGCGTTGTGGGATTTAACACCGGGGAGCTGTTTTTT,CSVVGFNTGELFF
TRBV7-3,many,TRBD1,TRBJ2-1,TGTGCCAGCAGCTTAGCATCCGGGACAGGGTGGGATGAGCAGTTCTTC,CASSLASGTGWDEQFF
TRBV20-1,.,TRBD1,TRBJ2-3,TGCAGTGCTAGATTTCAGGGGGCGGTTGCAGATACGCAGTATTTT,CSARFQGAVADTQYF
TRBV19,few,TRBD1,TRBJ2-4,TGTGCCAGTAGTATATCCGGGACAGGAAACATTCAGTACTTC,CASSISGTGNIQYF
TRBV27,few,.,TRBJ2-2,TGTGCCAGCAGTCCCGCCGGGACGGCGAACACCGGGGAGCTGTTTTTT,CASSPAGTANTGELFF
TRBV2,many,TRBD1,TRBJ2-1,TGTGCCAGCAGTGAAGCCTACATGGGACAGGGAGGGGGGGAGACGCAGTTCTTC,CASSEAYMGQGGGETQFF
TRBV27,many,.,TRBJ2-7,TGTGCCAGCAGCCCGGGCCTGACTTACGAGCAGTACTTC,CASSPGLTYEQYF
TRBV11-2,.,.,TRBJ2-2,TGTGCCAGCAGCTTAGTACTAGCATCCGGGGAGCTGTTTTTT,CASSLVLASGELFF
TRBV10-3,.,TRBD1,TRBJ1-1,TGTGCCATCGCCACAGGGGTTATGGTTAGCACTGAAGCTTTCTTT,CAIATGVMVSTEAFF
TRBV7-9,.,TRBD2,TRBJ2-2,TGTGCCAGCAGCCTAGGACTAGCGGTAGACACCGGGGAGCTGTTTTTT,CASSLGLAVDTGELFF
TRBV5-1,many,.,TRBJ2-7,TGCGCCAGCAGCTTGGGACACCCTTTCTACGAGCAGTACTTC,CASSLGHPFYEQYF
TRBV4-2,many,.,TRBJ2-5,TGTGCCAGCAGCCAGTCCAGGGGTGGGGAGACCCAGTACTTC,CASSQSRGGETQYF
TRBV20-1,many,.,TRBJ1-1,TGCAGTGCTAGAGATTGGAACAGACAACTGAACACTGAAGCTTTCTTT,CSARDWNRQLNTEAFF
TRBV7-2,few,.,TRBJ2-1,TGTGCCAGCAGGTTGGGCGGATCCTACAATGAGCAGTTCTTC,CASRLGGSYNEQFF
TRBV19,many,.,TRBJ1-6,TGTGCCAGTAGCCGGTCTTCCGGGCCAGGAGGCCGTTCACCCCTCCACTTT,CASSRSSGPGGRSPLHF
TRBV7-9,.,TRBD2,TRBJ2-7,TGTGCCCAAAAACTAGCGGGCCCTTCCTACGAGCAGTACTTC,CAQKLAGPSYEQYF
TRBV7-9,.,TRBD2,TRBJ2-3,TGTGCCAGCCGGCGGGAGGTAAAAACAGATACGCAGTATTTT,CASRREVKTDTQYF
TRBV28,once,TRBD1,TRBJ1-2,TGTGCCAGCAGGTGGGGACAGGGAGTTGGCTACACCTTC,CASRWGQGVGYTF
TRBV2,many,.,TRBJ1-5,TGTGCCAGCAGTGTGGAAGGGTATAGCAATCAGCCCCAGCATTTT,CASSVEGYSNQPQHF
TRBV6-1,.,.,TRBJ1-3,TGTGTCAGCAGTGAAAACGGCCGAACTGGAAACACCATATATTTT,CVSSENGRTGNTIYF
TRBV20-1,.,TRBD2,TRBJ2-2,TGCAGTGCTAGCCCTAGCGGGAACACCGGGGAGCTGTTTTTT,CSASPSGNTGELFF
TRBV27,.,.,TRBJ2-7,TGTGCCAGCAGTTTCCTTTCCGGGAGCCAACTTTACGAGCAGTACTTC,CASSFLSGSQLYEQYF
TRBV6-6,many,.,TRBJ1-4,TGTGCCAGCAGTTACTCAGGGTTCGGTGAAAAACTGTTTTTT,CASSYSGFGEKLFF
TRBV7-9,few,TRBD1,TRBJ2-7,TGTGCCAGCAGCTCCCGGGACAGGGGGCCCTACGAGCAGTACTTC,CASSSRDRGPYEQYF
TRBV4-1,many,TRBD2,TRBJ2-7,TGCGCCAGCAGACTGGGGCTAGCGGGCTCCTCCTACGAGCAGTACTTC,CASRLGLAGSSYEQYF
TRBV20-1,many,TRBD1,TRBJ1-3,TGCAGTGCGAGACAGGGTTATGGAAACACCATATATTTT,CSARQGYGNTIYF
TRBV6-1,many,TRBD2,TRBJ2-7,TGTGCCAGCAGCGGTGAGCGGGATCCCTCTTACGAGCAGTACTTC,CASSGERDPSYEQYF
TRBV27,.,.,TRBJ1-5,TGTGTCAGCAGTCCCGACAAGGGCCCCTGGGGTCAGCCCCAGCATTTT,CVSSPDKGPWGQPQHF
TRBV20-1,many,TRBD2,TRBJ2-1,TGCAGTGCTACCCGAGCGGGAGACACCTACAATGAGCAGTTCTTC,CSATRAGDTYNEQFF
TRBV12-3/TRBV12-4,many,.,TRBJ2-7,TGTGCCAGCAGACCCAGCGGTTTCCAAGTCGAGCAGTACTTC,CASRPSGFQVEQYF